Listed here are 5 T cell receptor beta chains from one sample, sequenced in a study of cytomegalovirus exposure and HLA in healthy donors. The data were produced by immunoSEQ multiplex PCR, yet TCRdb's version contains in-frame clones alone and is incomplete. Of around 140,000 clones listed, roughly 93% are singletons. Sequencing used PBMCs. The source is a man younger than 35 in good health and CMV-seropositive.

The V call is TRBV2, the J call TRBJ2-1, with 9 nucleotides matching TRBD1. Trimming removed 0 bases from V and 3 bases from J; junction bases left unmatched: 9. This CDR3 has 18 amino acids. CDR1 is SNHLY and CDR2 is FYNNEI in the germline V gene. CDR3: CASSEASGTGSNYNEQFF. In nucleotides, the CDR3 is TGTGCCAGCAGTGAAGCCTCCGGGACAGGGTCGAACTACAATGAGCAGTTCTTC.

This clone was picked up one time. The chain recombines TRBV6-6 with TRBJ1-3; a weak D match, TRBD1 (5 bases). The CDR3 length is 15 residues. Trimming stripped 7 bases from V and 4 bases from J, with 17 bases between. Germline V lookup: CDR1 MNHNY, CDR2 SVGAGI (reference sequence). The CDR3 is CASITGGETGNTIYF. The CDR3 DNA is TGTGCCAGCATCACGGGGGGAGAAACCGGAAACACCATATATTTT.

The chain couples TRBV6-6 to TRBJ1-6; the D is unclear. Trimming took off 0 bases at V and 10 bases at J, with 7 bases between the two ends. The germline gives CDR1 MNHNY, CDR2 SVGAGI (reference sequence). The CDR3 totals 13 residues. This chain's CDR3 is CASSYSNASPLHF. The CDR3 DNA follows: TGTGCCAGCAGTTACTCGAACGCGTCACCCCTCCACTTT.

The chain is built from TRBV6-5 and TRBJ2-3; 12 bases map to TRBD2. From germline, CDR1 is MNHEY and CDR2 SVGAGI. V shed 0 bases, J shed 3 bases, and the junction held 1 base outside the gene matches. The CDR3 is 16 amino acids. CDR3 in amino acids: CASSYSGTSGTDTQYF. The CDR3 bases are TGTGCCAGCAGTTACTCCGGGACTAGCGGGACAGATACGCAGTATTTT.

In DNA form, the CDR3 reads TGTGCCAGTAGTACCCGACAGGGGGGCGCCTACGAGCAGTACTTC. Its protein is CASSTRQGGAYEQYF. The chain employs TRBV19 and TRBJ2-7, with TRBD1 identical over 9 bases. Looked up from germline, CDR1 is LNHDA and CDR2 is SQIVND (reference sequence). Germline trimming cut 4 bases from V and 2 bases from J; bases unmatched to any gene: 6. CDR3 length equals 15 residues.